Presented here are 13 T cell receptor beta chains from one specimen sequenced in a study of graft-versus-host responses after intestinal transplantation. Assay: immunoSEQ multiplex PCR; the TCRdb copy retains only in-frame clones and omits some. The sample carries over 80,000 clones, 86% recorded once. The sequencing used PBMCs, collected 255 days after intestinal transplant. These receptors were obtained from a human patient who received an intestinal transplant, so some T cells may come from the graft donor.

The chain joins TRBV5-1 to TRBJ2-2; 9 positions agree with TRBD2. Unmatched junction bases numbered 7, after V lost 1 base and J lost 0 bases. Per germline, CDR1 SGHRS and CDR2 YFSETQ. The CDR3 is 18 amino acids. CDR3 sequence: CASSLPGLAETNTGELFF. The CDR3 DNA reads TGCGCCAGCAGCTTGCCGGGACTAGCCGAAACGAACACCGGGGAGCTGTTTTTT.

The CDR3 here is CASSSWSSGGLRGEQFF. Here the CDR3 DNA reads TGTGCCAGCAGCTCCTGGAGCTCGGGAGGGCTCAGGGGTGAGCAGTTCTTC. V is TRBV7-2 and J is TRBJ2-1, with TRBD2 matching over 8 bases. CDR1 and CDR2 (germline): SGHTA, FQGNSA. The J segment lost 9 bases and the V segment lost 4 bases, leaving 17 bases of the junction unmatched. This CDR3 spans 17 amino acids.

A note on this clone: At one end the junction does not follow the germline gene, possibly because of a read error. The chain employs TRBV7-7 and TRBJ2-1, with D possibly being TRBD2 (5 bases). Germline CDR1 is SSHAT and CDR2 is FNYEAQ (reference sequence). The CDR3 runs 13 residues. The CDR3 bases are TGTGCTAGCAGCCCAGCGGTAGCCGGTGAGCAGTTCTTC. Translated, it gives CASSPAVAGEQFF.

V is TRBV11-2 and J is TRBJ2-7, with D hard to call. V lost 4 bases, J lost 2 bases, and 9 bases lay in between. The CDR3 spans 13 residues. The V gene's germline CDR1 is SGHAT and CDR2 FQNNGV. In nucleotides, the CDR3 is TGTGCCAGCAGCTCGCCCTTCACCTACGAGCAGTACGTC. Encoded protein: CASSSPFTYEQYV.

This clone was detected once. The chain has TRBV5-5 and TRBJ1-1, with 7 bases aligning to TRBD1. This CDR3 has 16 amino acids. J was trimmed by 5 bases and V by 5 bases; bases with no gene match: 15. Germline CDR1 is SGHKS and CDR2 is YYEKEE (reference sequence). CDR3 DNA: TGTGCCAGCAGTATAATCCGGGACAGCCTTCGAACTGAAGCTTTCTTT. It translates to CASSIIRDSLRTEAFF.

The genes are TRBV4-1 and TRBJ2-1; 11 bases map to TRBD1. The ends lost 6 bases at V and 6 bases at J; junction bases unmatched: 7. CDR3 length: 15 residues. CDR1 is MGHRA and CDR2 is YSYEKL in the germline V gene. In nucleotides, the CDR3 is TGCGCCAGCAGTGACGGACAGGGGGCGATCAATGAGCAGTTCTTC. This gives the protein CASSDGQGAINEQFF.

This clone appeared a single time. V and J are TRBV5-1 and TRBJ1-3, with 8 bases lining up with TRBD1. CDR3 length: 17 residues. Germline V CDR1 and CDR2: SGHRS, YFSETQ. Trimming cost V 4 bases and J 0 bases; bases outside gene matches: 9. The CDR3 region is CASSGTGSLSSGNTIYF. DNA of the CDR3: TGCGCCAGCAGCGGGACAGGATCCCTGAGCTCTGGAAACACCATATATTTT. The complete variable domain, with remaining parts taken from reference TRBV5-1 and TRBJ1-3, reads KAGVTQTPRYLIKTRGQQVTLSCSPISGHRSVSWYQQTPGQGLQFLFEYFSETQRNKGNFPGRFSGRQFSNSRSEMNVSTLELGDSALYLCASSGTGSLSSGNTIYFGEGSWLTVV.

The chain has TRBV4-2 and TRBJ2-7; D tentatively fits TRBD1 or TRBD2 (6 bases each). The germline gives CDR1 LGHNA, CDR2 YNFKEQ. The CDR3 sequence is 16 residues long. V shed 1 base and J shed 1 base, with 14 bases lying between them. The CDR3: CASSQGGGGGSYEQYF. The CDR3 nucleotides read TGTGCCAGCAGCCAAGGCGGCGGAGGGGGGTCCTACGAGCAGTACTTC.

The chain recombines TRBV28 with TRBJ2-6; D may be TRBD1 (6 bases). The germline V and J ends were trimmed by 0 bases and 4 bases, with 10 bases remaining between them. The CDR3 has 16 amino acids. Germline V gives CDR1 MDHEN, CDR2 SYDVKM. The CDR3 DNA reads as TGTGCCAGCAGTTTATGGGGGGCGAAAGGGGCCAACGTCCTGACTTTC. It translates to CASSLWGAKGANVLTF.

Points on this clone: The junction does not match germline at one end; this may be a read error. The chain has TRBV7-9 and TRBJ2-1; the D gene could be TRBD1 or TRBD2 (5 bases each). Germline-derived CDR1 and CDR2 are SEHNR and FQNEAQ (reference sequence). The CDR3 covers 17 residues. The CDR3 region is CASSSLGRDPGYKEQFF. The CDR3 region has the DNA TGTGCCAGCAGCTCGCTAGGCCGGGACCCCGGTTACAAGGAGCAGTTCTTC. Based on the CDR3 plus reference TRBV7-9 and TRBJ2-1, the full variable domain is DTGVSQNPRHKITKRGQNVTFRCDPISEHNRLYWYRQTLGQGPEFLTYFQNEAQLEKSRLLSDRFSAERPKGSFSTLEIQRTEQGDSAMYLCASSSLGRDPGYKEQFFGPGTRLTVL.

The chain carries TRBV6-1 and TRBJ2-7, with 7 bases that match TRBD2. V lost 3 bases, J lost 4 bases, and 6 bases stayed unmatched. The CDR3 covers 14 residues. Germline CDR1 and CDR2: MNHNS and SASEGT. The CDR3 sequence: CASSDRGVVYEQYV. In DNA, the CDR3 is TGTGCCAGCAGTGACCGGGGGGTGGTTTACGAGCAGTACGTC.

The chain couples TRBV9 to TRBJ2-2; D not certain. Germline V gene data show CDR1 as SGDLS and CDR2 as YYNGEE. There are 11 residues in the CDR3. Trimming pared 3 bases from V and 5 bases from J, leaving 2 bases between. The DNA for the CDR3 is TGTGCCAGCAGCGCTACCGGGGAGCTGTTTTTT. As protein: CASSATGELFF.

The V call is TRBV28, the J call TRBJ1-5, with D uncertain. CDR3 length equals 13 residues. Trimming left V 2 bases short and J 2 bases short, with 4 bases between. Germline V gene data show CDR1 as MDHEN and CDR2 as SYDVKM. The CDR3 bases are TGTGCCAGCAGTTTACAGGGCAATCAGCCCCAGCATTTT. It translates to CASSLQGNQPQHF.